The rows below give T cell receptor beta chains drawn from one sample of a study of T-cell reconstitution after alpha-beta-depleted transplantation in children. TCRdb passed the PCR reads through MiXCR, listing each CDR3 protein once. This table has hundreds of thousands of distinct CDR3 sequences, 16% appearing once. The sample here was PBMCs from the stem cell graft donor, taken from the stem cell graft. These receptors were collected from a human donor who donated a stem cell graft to a child with acute myeloid leukemia. Both conserved end residues are part of each CDR3. D genes are given only for firm matches. The size entry is marked missing in some rows and otherwise reads once, few, many or a size class.

V: TRBV20-1
size: many
D: .
J: TRBJ1-6
CDR3: CSARDTHTATYSPLHF
DNA: TGCAGTGCTAGAGATACCCATACAGCCACTTATTCACCCCTCCACTTT

V: TRBV7-2
size: many
D: .
J: TRBJ2-3
CDR3: CASSLVGTSTDTQYF
DNA: TGTGCCAGCAGCTTAGTCGGGACGAGCACAGATACGCAGTATTTT

V: TRBV29-1
size: few
D: TRBD1
J: TRBJ2-7
CDR3: CSVGQTRDRGREQYF
DNA: TGCAGCGTTGGCCAGACCCGGGACAGGGGACGCGAGCAGTACTTC

V: TRBV4-2
size: few
D: .
J: TRBJ1-1
CDR3: CASSQDPRGNTEAFF
DNA: TGTGCCAGCAGCCAAGATCCCCGCGGAAACACTGAAGCTTTCTTT

V: TRBV14
size: many
D: .
J: TRBJ2-7
CDR3: CASSQTGYALEQYF
DNA: TGTGCCAGCAGCCAAACGGGGTATGCCCTCGAGCAGTACTTC

V: TRBV7-6
size: many
D: .
J: TRBJ1-5
CDR3: CASSLGAGEDQPQHF
DNA: TGTGCCAGCAGCTTAGGGGCAGGGGAAGATCAGCCCCAGCATTTT

V: TRBV5-5
size: few
D: .
J: TRBJ1-4
CDR3: CASSFQGEKLFF
DNA: TGTGCCAGCAGCTTTCAAGGTGAAAAACTGTTTTTT

V: TRBV4-1
size: few
D: .
J: TRBJ1-1
CDR3: CASSQEGGSHLEAFF
DNA: TGCGCCAGCAGCCAAGAAGGCGGCAGCCATCTTGAAGCTTTCTTT

V: TRBV15
size: many
D: TRBD1
J: TRBJ1-6
CDR3: CATSTDRGGSPLHF
DNA: TGTGCCACCAGTACGGACAGGGGGGGTTCACCCCTCCACTTT

V: TRBV5-1
size: .
D: TRBD1
J: TRBJ2-3
CDR3: CASRDRADTQYF
DNA: TGCGCCAGCAGAGACAGGGCAGATACGCAGTATTTT

V: TRBV7-9
size: .
D: .
J: TRBJ1-5
CDR3: CASSPPDGSTQHF
DNA: TGTGCCAGCAGCCCCCCGGACGGTTCAACCCAGCATTTT

V: TRBV7-9
size: few
D: TRBD1
J: TRBJ2-2
CDR3: CASSSWTGDTGELFF
DNA: TGTGCCAGCAGCTCGTGGACAGGGGACACCGGGGAGCTGTTTTTT

V: TRBV6-5
size: many
D: TRBD2
J: TRBJ2-2
CDR3: CASSYGAGGHYSGELFF
DNA: TGTGCCAGCAGTTACGGAGCGGGGGGGCACTATAGTGGGGAGCTGTTTTTT

V: TRBV20-1
size: few
D: TRBD1
J: TRBJ2-2
CDR3: CSAKWTGTGELFF
DNA: TGCAGTGCTAAGTGGACAGGCACCGGGGAGCTGTTTTTT

V: TRBV11-2
size: once
D: TRBD2
J: TRBJ2-3
CDR3: CASSLEGRLAGGKSTDTQYF
DNA: TGTGCCAGCAGCTTAGAGGGCCGTCTAGCGGGGGGTAAAAGCACAGATACGCAGTATTTT

V: TRBV15
size: few
D: .
J: TRBJ2-3
CDR3: CATSRDPGPGLGTDTQYF
DNA: TGTGCCACCAGCAGAGACCCCGGCCCGGGCCTAGGAACAGATACGCAGTATTTT

V: TRBV20-1
size: many
D: TRBD1
J: TRBJ1-2
CDR3: CSARGGTGGRFTGYTF
DNA: TGCAGTGCTAGAGGCGGGACAGGGGGGAGGTTCACGGGCTACACCTTC

V: TRBV29-1
size: many
D: .
J: TRBJ2-1
CDR3: CSVDGALSYNEQFF
DNA: TGCAGCGTTGATGGAGCGTTGAGTTACAATGAGCAGTTCTTC